The T cell receptor (beta chain) under discussion was sequenced for a study of shared clonotypes between healthy human individuals. TCRdb's copy holds only in-frame clones and misses some; the assay was immunoSEQ multiplex PCR. The table has approximately 2,000,000 clones, 85% to 95% seen once; the top ten hold about 0.36%. V was cut by 6 bases and J by 6 bases, with 22 bases left in between. Germline V lookup: CDR1 ENHRY, CDR2 SYGVKD. This CDR3 has 16 residues. The chain recombines TRBV10-3 with TRBJ2-3; D perhaps matches TRBD1 (6 bases). This sequence was found in a man between 18 and 29 years old in good health. Some clones in this sample may be carry-over from other donors' samples. Sequenced sample: naive CD4+ T cells from PBMCs. As to subset: CD45RA+ positively selected. CDR3 DNA sequence: TGTGCCATCAGCGATCAGGACAGCCGCGTCGCGGATACGCAGTATTTT. This translates into CAISDQDSRVADTQYF.